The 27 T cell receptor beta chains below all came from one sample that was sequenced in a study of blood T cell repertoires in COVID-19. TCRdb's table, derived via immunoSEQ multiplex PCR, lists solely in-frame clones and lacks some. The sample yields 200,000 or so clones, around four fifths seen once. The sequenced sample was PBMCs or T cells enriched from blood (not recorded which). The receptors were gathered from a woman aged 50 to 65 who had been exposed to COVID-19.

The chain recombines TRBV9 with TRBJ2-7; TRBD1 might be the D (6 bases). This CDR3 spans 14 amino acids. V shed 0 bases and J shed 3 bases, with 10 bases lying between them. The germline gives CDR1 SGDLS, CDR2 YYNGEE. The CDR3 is CASSVDEGDYEQYF. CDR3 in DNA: TGTGCCAGCAGCGTAGATGAGGGGGACTACGAGCAGTACTTC.

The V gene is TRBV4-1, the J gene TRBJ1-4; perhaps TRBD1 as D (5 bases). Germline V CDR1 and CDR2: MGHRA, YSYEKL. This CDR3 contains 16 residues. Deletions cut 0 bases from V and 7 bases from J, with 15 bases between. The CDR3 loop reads CASSQDQSRGGEKLFF. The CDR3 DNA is TGCGCCAGCAGCCAAGATCAGAGTAGGGGCGGTGAAAAACTGTTTTTT.

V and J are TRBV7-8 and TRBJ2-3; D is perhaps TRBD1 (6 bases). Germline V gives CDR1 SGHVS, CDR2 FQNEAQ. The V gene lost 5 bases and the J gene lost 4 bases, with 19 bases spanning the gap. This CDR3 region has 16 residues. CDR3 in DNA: TGTGCCAGCAGCCAGGGGAACGGCCTCGCGGCAGATACGCAGTATTTT. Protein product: CASSQGNGLAADTQYF.

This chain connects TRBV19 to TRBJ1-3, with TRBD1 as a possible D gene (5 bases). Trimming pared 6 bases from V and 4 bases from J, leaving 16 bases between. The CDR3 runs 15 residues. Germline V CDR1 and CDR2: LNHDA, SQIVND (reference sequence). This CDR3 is CASRLPGSAGNTIYF. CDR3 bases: TGTGCCAGTAGGCTACCAGGGTCGGCAGGAAACACCATATATTTT.

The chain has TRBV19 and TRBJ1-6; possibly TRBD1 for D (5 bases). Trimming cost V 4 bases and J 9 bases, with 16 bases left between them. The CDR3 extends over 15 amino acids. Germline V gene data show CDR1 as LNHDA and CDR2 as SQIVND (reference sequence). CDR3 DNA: TGTGCCAGTAGTAACACAGGTCTGGGTGGTTCACCCCTCCACTTT. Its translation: CASSNTGLGGSPLHF. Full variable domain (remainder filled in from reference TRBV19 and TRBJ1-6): DGGITQSPKYLFRKEGQNVTLSCEQNLNHDAMYWYRQDPGQGLRLIYYSQIVNDFQKGDIAEGYSVSREKKESFPLTVTSAQKNPTAFYLCASSNTGLGGSPLHFGNGTRLTVT.

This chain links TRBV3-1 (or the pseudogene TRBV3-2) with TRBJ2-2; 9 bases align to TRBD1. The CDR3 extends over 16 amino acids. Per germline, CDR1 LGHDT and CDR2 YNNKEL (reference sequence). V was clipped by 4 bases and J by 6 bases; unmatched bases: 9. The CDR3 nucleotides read TGTGCCAGCAGCCGTTCCGGGACAGGGTTCCCCGGGGAGCTGTTTTTT. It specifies CASSRSGTGFPGELFF.

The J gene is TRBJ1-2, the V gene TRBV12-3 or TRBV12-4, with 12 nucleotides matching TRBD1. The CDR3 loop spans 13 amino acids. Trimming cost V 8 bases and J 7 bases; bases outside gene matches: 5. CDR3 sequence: CASARDRGPGYTF. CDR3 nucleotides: TGTGCCAGCGCCCGGGACAGGGGGCCTGGCTACACCTTC.

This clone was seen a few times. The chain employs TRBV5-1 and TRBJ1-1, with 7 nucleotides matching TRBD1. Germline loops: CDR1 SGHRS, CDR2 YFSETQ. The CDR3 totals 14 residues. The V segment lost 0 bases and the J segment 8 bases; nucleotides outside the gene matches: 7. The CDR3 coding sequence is TGCGCCAGCAGCTTGGGGGGACAGCGACAGGAAGCTTTCTTT. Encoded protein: CASSLGGQRQEAFF.

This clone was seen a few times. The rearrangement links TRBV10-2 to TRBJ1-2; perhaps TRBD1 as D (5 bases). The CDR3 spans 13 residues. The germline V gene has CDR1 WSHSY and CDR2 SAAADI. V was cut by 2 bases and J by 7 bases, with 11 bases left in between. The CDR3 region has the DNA TGCGCCAGCAGTGAGACCGTTGGGGCTGGCTACACCTTC. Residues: CASSETVGAGYTF.

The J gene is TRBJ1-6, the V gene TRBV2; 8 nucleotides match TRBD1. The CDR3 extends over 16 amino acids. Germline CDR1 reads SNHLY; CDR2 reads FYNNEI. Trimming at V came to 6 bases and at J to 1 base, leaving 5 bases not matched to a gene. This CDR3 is CASRRQGMSYNSPLHF. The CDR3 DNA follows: TGTGCCAGCAGACGACAGGGGATGTCCTATAATTCACCCCTCCACTTT.

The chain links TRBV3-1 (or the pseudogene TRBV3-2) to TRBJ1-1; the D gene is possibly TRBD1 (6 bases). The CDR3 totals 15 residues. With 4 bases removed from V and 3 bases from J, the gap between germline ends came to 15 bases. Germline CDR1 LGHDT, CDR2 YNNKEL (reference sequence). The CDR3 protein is CASSPQWGLDTEAFF. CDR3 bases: TGTGCCAGCAGCCCCCAATGGGGGCTTGACACTGAAGCTTTCTTT.

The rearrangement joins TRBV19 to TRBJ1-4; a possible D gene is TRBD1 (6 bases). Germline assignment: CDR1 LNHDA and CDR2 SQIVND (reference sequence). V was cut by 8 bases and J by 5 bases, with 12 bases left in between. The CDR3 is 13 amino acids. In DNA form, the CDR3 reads TGTGCCAGTCGAGGACAGCTAAATGAAAAACTGTTTTTT. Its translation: CASRGQLNEKLFF.

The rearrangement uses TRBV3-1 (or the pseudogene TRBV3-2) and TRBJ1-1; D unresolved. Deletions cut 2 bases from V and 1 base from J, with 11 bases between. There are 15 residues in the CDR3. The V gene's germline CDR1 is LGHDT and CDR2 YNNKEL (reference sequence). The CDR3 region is CASSQYGGGNTEAFF. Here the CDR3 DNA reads TGTGCCAGCAGCCAATATGGAGGAGGGAACACTGAAGCTTTCTTT.

CDR3 sequence: CASSEKAGSYSNQPQHF. For the CDR3, the DNA is TGTGCCAGCAGTGAAAAGGCAGGCAGTTATAGCAATCAGCCCCAGCATTTT. The J gene is TRBJ1-5, the V gene TRBV6-1; D gene uncertain. This CDR3 has 17 amino acids. Germline CDR1 reads MNHNS; CDR2 reads SASEGT. V was clipped by 2 bases and J by 0 bases, with 14 bases between them.

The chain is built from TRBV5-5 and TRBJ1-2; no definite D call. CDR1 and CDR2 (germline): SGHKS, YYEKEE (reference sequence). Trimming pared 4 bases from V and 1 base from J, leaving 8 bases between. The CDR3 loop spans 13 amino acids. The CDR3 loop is CASSPDINYGYTF. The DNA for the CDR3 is TGTGCCAGCAGCCCCGACATTAACTATGGCTACACCTTC.

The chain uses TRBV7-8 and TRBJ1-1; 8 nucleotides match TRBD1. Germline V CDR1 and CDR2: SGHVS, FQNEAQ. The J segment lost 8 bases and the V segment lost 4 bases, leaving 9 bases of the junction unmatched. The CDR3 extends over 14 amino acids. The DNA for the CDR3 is TGTGCCAGCAGCTCCAGGGCGGGACAGGAGGAAGCTTTCTTT. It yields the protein CASSSRAGQEEAFF.

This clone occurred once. The CDR3 protein is CASSPPGTGGAFF. CDR3 nucleotides: TGTGCCAGCAGCCCACCAGGGACAGGGGGGGCTTTCTTT. The V gene is TRBV9, the J gene TRBJ1-1, with 11 bases identical to TRBD1. Per the germline V gene, CDR1 is SGDLS and CDR2 is YYNGEE. This CDR3 contains 13 residues. V shed 4 bases, J shed 11 bases, and the junction held 7 bases outside the gene matches.

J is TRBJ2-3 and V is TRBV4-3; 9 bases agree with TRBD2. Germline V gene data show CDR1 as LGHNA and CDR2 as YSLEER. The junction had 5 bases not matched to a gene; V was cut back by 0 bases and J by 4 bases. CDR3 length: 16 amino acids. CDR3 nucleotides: TGCGCCAGCAGCCAAGATGCGGGGGGGCGGGCAGATACGCAGTATTTT. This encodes CASSQDAGGRADTQYF.

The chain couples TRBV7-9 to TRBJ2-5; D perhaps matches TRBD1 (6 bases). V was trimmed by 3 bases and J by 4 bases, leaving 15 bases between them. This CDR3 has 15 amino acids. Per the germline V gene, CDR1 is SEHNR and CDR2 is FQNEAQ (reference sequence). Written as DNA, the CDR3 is TGTGCCAGCAGCTTGCGGCGGGCAGGGGTAGAGACCCAGTACTTC. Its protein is CASSLRRAGVETQYF. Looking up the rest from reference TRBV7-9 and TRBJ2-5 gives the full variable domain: DTGVSQNPRHKITKRGQNVTFRCDPISEHNRLYWYRQTLGQGPEFLTYFQNEAQLEKSRLLSDRFSAERPKGSFSTLEIQRTEQGDSAMYLCASSLRRAGVETQYFGPGTRLLVL.

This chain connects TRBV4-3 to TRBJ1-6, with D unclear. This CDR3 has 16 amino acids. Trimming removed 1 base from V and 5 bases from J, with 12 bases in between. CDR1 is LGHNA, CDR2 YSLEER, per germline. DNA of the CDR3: TGCGCCAGCAGCCAAGGGTGGGCAGGCGATAATTCACCCCTCCACTTT. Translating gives CASSQGWAGDNSPLHF.

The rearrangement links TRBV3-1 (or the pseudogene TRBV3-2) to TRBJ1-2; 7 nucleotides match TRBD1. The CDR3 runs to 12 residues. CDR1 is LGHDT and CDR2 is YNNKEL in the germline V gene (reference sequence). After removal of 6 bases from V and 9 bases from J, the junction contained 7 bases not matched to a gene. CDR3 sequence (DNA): TGTGCCAGCAGTTTGCGACAGGGTCGCTACACCTTC. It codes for CASSLRQGRYTF.

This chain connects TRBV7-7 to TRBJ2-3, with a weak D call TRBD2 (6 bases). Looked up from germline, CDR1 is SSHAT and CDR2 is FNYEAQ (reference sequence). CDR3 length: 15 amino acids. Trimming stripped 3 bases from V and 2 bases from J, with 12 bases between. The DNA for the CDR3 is TGTGCCAGCAGCTTTAGGCGGGGACCCACAGATACGCAGTATTTT. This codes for CASSFRRGPTDTQYF.

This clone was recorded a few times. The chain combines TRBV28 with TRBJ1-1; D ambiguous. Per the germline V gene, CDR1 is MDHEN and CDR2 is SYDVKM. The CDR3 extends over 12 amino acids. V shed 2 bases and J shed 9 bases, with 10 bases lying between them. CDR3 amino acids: CASSLNQEKAFF. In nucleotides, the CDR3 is TGTGCCAGCAGTTTAAATCAGGAAAAAGCTTTCTTT.

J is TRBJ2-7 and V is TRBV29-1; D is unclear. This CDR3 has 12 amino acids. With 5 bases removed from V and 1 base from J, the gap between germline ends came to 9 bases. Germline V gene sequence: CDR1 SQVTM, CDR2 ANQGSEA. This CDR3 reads CSVLSFSYEQYF. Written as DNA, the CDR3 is TGCAGCGTTCTTTCTTTTTCCTACGAGCAGTACTTC.

Here the CDR3 reads CASSVREGQPQHF. The CDR3 DNA is TGTGCCAGCAGCGTAAGGGAGGGTCAGCCCCAGCATTTT. The chain carries TRBV6-5 and TRBJ1-5; D ambiguous. The V and J ends lost 6 bases and 6 bases respectively, with 12 bases between them. Germline CDR1 reads MNHEY; CDR2 reads SVGAGI. The CDR3 covers 13 residues.

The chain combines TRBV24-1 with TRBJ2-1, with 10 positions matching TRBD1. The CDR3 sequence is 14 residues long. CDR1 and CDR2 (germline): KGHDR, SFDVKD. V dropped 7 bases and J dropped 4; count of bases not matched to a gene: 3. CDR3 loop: CATRGTGEYNEQFF. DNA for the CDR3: TGTGCCACCAGGGGGACAGGGGAGTACAATGAGCAGTTCTTC.

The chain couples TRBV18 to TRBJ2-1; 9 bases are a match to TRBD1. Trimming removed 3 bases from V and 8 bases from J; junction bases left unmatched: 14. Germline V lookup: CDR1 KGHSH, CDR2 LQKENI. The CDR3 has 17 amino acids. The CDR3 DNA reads TGTGCCAGCTCACCGACAAAAACAGGGGGCGGAGGCGATGAGCAGTTCTTC. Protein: CASSPTKTGGGGDEQFF.